The source of this T cell receptor (beta chain) is a study of T cell changes during pregnancy in multiple sclerosis. This table comes from immunoSEQ multiplex PCR, and its TCRdb copy is limited to in-frame clones, with some not included. The table has around 20,000 clones, about 82% seen once. CDR1 and CDR2 (germline): SGHTA, FQGNSA. This CDR3 has 15 amino acids. V was cut by 5 bases and J by 10 bases, with 21 bases left in between. Sequenced here: CD8+ T cells from peripheral blood mononuclear cells, sampled in the first trimester of pregnancy. The TCR sequence derives from a female donor in good health, enrolled as a control in a pregnancy study. V gene TRBV7-2 combines with J gene TRBJ2-1; tentatively, D is TRBD2 (6 bases). The chain's CDR3 is CASSPRGGAFYEQFF. CDR3 in DNA: TGTGCCAGCAGCCCCCGGGGCGGGGCCTTTTACGAGCAGTTCTTC.